A single T cell receptor beta chain is shown here with its context. This entry belongs to a study of blood T cells in healthy people across ages. With a J-beta primer mix and a sample-barcoded 5' primer, a second PCR ran roughly 6 to 11 cycles. Each cDNA molecule was tagged by a template-switch adaptor that had 12 random nucleotides. Each CDR3 protein gets one entry after TCRdb re-called the 5' RACE reads with MiXCR. The sample contains some 1.5 million distinct CDR3 sequences, less than 45% of which appear only once. Germline V CDR1 and CDR2: MNHEY, SMNVEV (reference sequence). The V and J ends lost 7 bases and 3 bases respectively, with 22 bases between them. The CDR3 has 17 amino acids.

Sequencing was carried out using blood. This chain connects TRBV27 to TRBJ2-1; TRBD2 is a possible D gene (6 bases). The TCR comes from a woman between 18 and 30 years old in good health. The CDR3 nucleotides are TGTGCCAGCATCGAACATTTCCCACGGACTAACTACAATGAGCAGTTCTTC. Translation: CASIEHFPRTNYNEQFF.